This TCR beta chain was sequenced during a study of regulatory T cells (dated by TCRdb to 2016 to 2019). Background on the whole study: T-cell receptor beta repertoires of sorted regulatory, conventional CD4+ and CD8+ T cells were compared between CD3G-deficient patients and healthy controls.

For the multiplex PCR, 52 forward TRBV primers and 13 reverse TRBJ primers were used, and amplification bias was corrected with both assay-based and computational methods. Within the immunoSEQ assay, multiplex PCR amplified rearranged TRB loci from genomic DNA. An Illumina HiSeq platform was used to sequence the TRB amplicons. The source study handled its data this way. Custom algorithms error-filtered the raw sequences and aligned the raw sequences to reference gene sequences, after which the immunoSEQ online tools were used for analysis. Frequencies of productive and nonproductive TRB rearrangements were assessed among unique sequences as well as among total sequences. Assessment of potential self-reactivity relied on the hydrophobicity of positions 6 and 7 in the TRB CDR3, along with their amino acid composition. For group comparisons, t tests, Mann-Whitney tests or two-way ANOVA were performed in Prism software. The immuneACCESS repertoire file appears here via TCRdb, limited to in-frame rearrangements. These files lack a portion of the clones; in checked studies, under half of the deficit traces to unresolved V genes, and the cause of the others is not known. That table furnishes V, J and clone size, whereas the DNA furnished D and trimming. This sample comprises around 29,000 clones, 85% to 95% of them detected only once. Jointly, the top ten make up roughly 1.4% of the sample.

In the case of this clone: Its antigen target is currently unknown. Base qualities were left out, and no much larger clone turns up one base away.

The CDR3 runs 15 residues from the cysteine to the phenylalanine. Left in the record is the CDR3 DNA by itself, 45 bases read in frame from the first base. The germline V and J ends show losses of 3 bases and 7 bases respectively, and no gene match explains 7 bases of the junction. CDR1 and CDR2 were assigned from the germline V gene as MDHEN and SYDVKM. Evidence of autoimmunity was found in all CD3G-deficient patients, and more severe autoimmunity was observed in two of the patients. Patients ranged from 2 to 39 years of age at testing and had reduced naive and increased memory CD4+ and CD8+ T-cell proportions. CD4+ cells were FACS-sorted into CD25-high CD127-low regulatory T cells and CD25-low CD127-high conventional CD4+ T cells. More than 5 individuals with CD3G deficiency made up the patient group. An international network of physicians spanning the United States, Europe and Asia provided the patient samples and clinical data. Peripheral blood mononuclear cells were isolated by Ficoll density separation.

The paper's findings and limits, for the study overall: Hydrophobic residues at CDR3 positions 6 and 7 were enriched in conventional CD4+ T cells from CD3G-deficient patients, which suggests more self-reactive specificities. Repertoires from patients had restricted unique TRB V-J pairs and skewed V and J gene usage, with the strongest effect in regulatory T cells.

The receptor was derived from a person under 30 with CD3G deficiency. The sequencing input was conventional CD4+ T cells sorted from blood. The V and J genes are TRBV28 and TRBJ2-1; TRBD2 matches 9 bases in the middle. The nucleotides are TGTGCCAGCAGTTTGGCGGGCGGGAGGGAAAATGAGCAGTTCTTC. Its protein is CASSLAGGRENEQFF.